This T cell receptor beta chain was sequenced in a study of CD4 T cells in relation to SARS-CoV-2 and coronaviruses (dated by TCRdb to about 2021). Regarding the study in general: In the ViraFEST assay, PBMCs were cultured with antigen for under 13 days, after which TCR beta CDR3s were sequenced to identify antigen-specific clonal expansions. The study assessed, at the TCR clonotype level, memory CD4+ T cell crossreactivity between SARS-CoV-2 and common cold coronavirus spike proteins. Samples from three pre-COVID donors and the naive versus memory experiments were sequenced with the Adaptive Biotechnologies TCR-sequencing kit; other data were Illumina-based. Shared crossreactive spike epitopes were mapped to their HLA restriction using patient-derived lymphoblastoid cell lines. An HIV-1 Nef peptide pool or a no-peptide culture served as the negative reference condition. A different, Illumina-based TCR-beta assay was used to sequence expansion assays from other donors in the study.

Remarks on this clone: Its antigen remains unidentified. The sample holds no much larger clone one base away, and base qualities are not on file. The same CDR3 can be traced to other DNA sequences in this sample.

Receptor libraries were prepared by the immunoSEQ multiplex PCR assay. The original pipeline was this. During preprocessing, nonproductive sequences were discarded, as were any CDR3s that did not begin with C, did not end with F or W, or were shorter than 7 amino acids. Antigen-specific clonotypes were called with the MANAFEST web app, based on expansion relative to reference and other culture wells. A clone was considered positive if the clone showed significant expansion compared with the reference culture in 2 of 3 replicate wells at an FDR below 0.05. To be called positive, a clone also had to show significant expansion compared with every other tandem well and an odds ratio greater than 5. CDR3 homology was measured as pairwise Levenshtein distance, computed with the stringdist R package after trimming three terminal residues from each end. Not all clones reach the TCRdb copy of this immuneACCESS table, which keeps in-frame sequences only. Checked studies attribute under half of the gap to unresolved V genes and leave the rest unexplained. V, J and clone size derive from that table, while D and trimming were established from the DNA sequence. This sample comprises approximately 20,000 clones, just over 65% of them detected only once. Around 20% of the sample belongs to the ten largest clones.

CD4+ T cells from unexposed donors were collected before the COVID-19 pandemic (2011-2018). The EasySep CD4+ T cell isolation kit was used to isolate CD4+ T cells once the cultures had run for ten to eleven days. Unexposed donor CD4+ T cells were tested for reactivity to SARS-CoV-2 S and N and four common cold coronavirus spike pools, as cell number allowed. Each well held more than 1.5 million PBMCs cultured in IMDM containing about 5% human AB serum and about 11 IU/ml IL-2. Half of the culture medium was replaced with fresh IL-2-containing medium on days 3 and 7. Triplicate replicate wells were generally used for each peptide culture condition. The leukapheresis product for the unexposed donors was obtained through commercial purchase. Ficoll-Paque PLUS gradient centrifugation was used to isolate PBMCs from either whole blood or leukapheresis product. The PBMCs went either fresh into the expansion assay or into cryopreservation at -140 degrees C. The QIAamp Micro DNA Kit was used to extract genomic DNA from the CD4+ T cells.

Results and caveats for the whole study, not just this receptor: The study was constrained by small numbers of patients and of tested TCRs. Because no donor provided both pre-pandemic and post-infection samples, tracing the source of pre-existing responses was limited. In roughly two thirds of donors, memory CD4+ clonotypes turned up that crossrecognized SARS-CoV-2 and at least one common cold coronavirus spike. Crossreactive clones showed significantly weaker SARS-CoV-2-driven expansion than monoreactive clones, consistent with antigenic imprinting. Crossreactivity analysis centred on spike protein, so crossreactivity against other viral proteins was not assessed.

Sequencing input: CD4+ T cells from PBMCs, cultured in vitro. The clonotype was recovered from a human donor in good health.

The CDR3 corresponds to CASYNGGHQPQHF. The nucleotide sequence reads TGTGCCAGTTATAACGGGGGCCATCAGCCCCAGCATTTT. Rearrangement joined TRBV6-5 to TRBJ1-5; 6 matching bases give a weak D call of TRBD1. The CDR3 contains 13 residues, cysteine and phenylalanine counted. CDR3 DNA only is kept here, 39 bases in frame from base 1. CDR1 is given as MNHEY and CDR2 as SVGAGI, both from the germline V gene. V is pared back by 9 bases and J by 5 bases, with 14 bases lying between the germline termini.